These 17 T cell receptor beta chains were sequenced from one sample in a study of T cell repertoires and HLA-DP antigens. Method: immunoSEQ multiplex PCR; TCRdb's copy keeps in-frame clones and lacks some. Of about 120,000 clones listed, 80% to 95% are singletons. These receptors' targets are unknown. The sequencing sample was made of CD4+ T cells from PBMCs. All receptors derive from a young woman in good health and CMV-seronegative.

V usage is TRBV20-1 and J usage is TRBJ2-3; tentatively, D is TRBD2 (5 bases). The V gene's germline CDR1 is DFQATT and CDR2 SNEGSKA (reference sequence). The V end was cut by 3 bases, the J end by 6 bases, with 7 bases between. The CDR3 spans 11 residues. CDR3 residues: CSASGGDTQYF. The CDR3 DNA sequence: TGCAGTGCTAGTGGCGGGGATACGCAGTATTTT.

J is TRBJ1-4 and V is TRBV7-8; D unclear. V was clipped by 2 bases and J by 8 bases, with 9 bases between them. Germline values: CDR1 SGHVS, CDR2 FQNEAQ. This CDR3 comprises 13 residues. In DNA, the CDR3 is TGTGCCAGCAGCTTATTTGTAGGGGAAAAACTGTTTTTT. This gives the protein CASSLFVGEKLFF.

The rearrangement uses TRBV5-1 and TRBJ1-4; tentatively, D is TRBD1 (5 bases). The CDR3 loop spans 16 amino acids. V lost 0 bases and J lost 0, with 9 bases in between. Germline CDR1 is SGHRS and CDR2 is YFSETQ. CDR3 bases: TGCGCCAGCAGCTTGGCATCGGGGGCAACTAATGAAAAACTGTTTTTT. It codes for CASSLASGATNEKLFF. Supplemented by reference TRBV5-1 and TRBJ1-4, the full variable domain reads KAGVTQTPRYLIKTRGQQVTLSCSPISGHRSVSWYQQTPGQGLQFLFEYFSETQRNKGNFPGRFSGRQFSNSRSEMNVSTLELGDSALYLCASSLASGATNEKLFFGSGTQLSVL.

The CDR3 is CASSSPYSNQPQHF. DNA of the CDR3: TGTGCCAGTAGTTCTCCCTATAGCAATCAGCCCCAGCATTTT. The gene calls are TRBV19 and TRBJ1-5; D is uncertain. CDR3 size: 14 residues. CDR1 and CDR2 from the germline V gene are LNHDA and SQIVND (reference sequence). Trimming removed 5 bases at V and 0 bases at J, with 8 bases between. Combining the CDR3 with reference TRBV19 and TRBJ1-5 gives the whole variable domain DGGITQSPKYLFRKEGQNVTLSCEQNLNHDAMYWYRQDPGQGLRLIYYSQIVNDFQKGDIAEGYSVSREKKESFPLTVTSAQKNPTAFYLCASSSPYSNQPQHFGDGTRLSIL.

The CDR3 DNA reads TGTGCCAGCAGTTTTGGCGGTACGAAAACTGAAGCTTTCTTT. As protein: CASSFGGTKTEAFF. V and J are TRBV27 and TRBJ1-1, with D uncertain. CDR3 length: 14 amino acids. Germline V gene sequence: CDR1 MNHEY, CDR2 SMNVEV (reference sequence). V shed 3 bases and J shed 5 bases, with 13 bases lying between them.

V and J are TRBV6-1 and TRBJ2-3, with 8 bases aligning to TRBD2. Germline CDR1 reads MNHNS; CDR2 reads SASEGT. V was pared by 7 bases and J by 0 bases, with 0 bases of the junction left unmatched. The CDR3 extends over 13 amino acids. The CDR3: CASKRGSTDTQYF. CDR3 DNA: TGTGCCAGCAAGCGGGGGAGCACAGATACGCAGTATTTT.

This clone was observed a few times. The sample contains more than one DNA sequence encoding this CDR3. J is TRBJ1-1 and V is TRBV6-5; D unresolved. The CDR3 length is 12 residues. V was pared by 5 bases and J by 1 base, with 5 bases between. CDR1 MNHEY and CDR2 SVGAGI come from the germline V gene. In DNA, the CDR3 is TGTGCCAGCAGTCGACAGAACACTGAAGCTTTCTTT. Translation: CASSRQNTEAFF.

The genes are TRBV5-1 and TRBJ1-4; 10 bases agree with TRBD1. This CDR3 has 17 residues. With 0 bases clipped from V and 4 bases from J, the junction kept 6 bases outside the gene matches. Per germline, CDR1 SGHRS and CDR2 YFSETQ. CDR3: CASSLADRGPSNEKLFF. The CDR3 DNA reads TGCGCCAGCAGCTTGGCCGACAGGGGGCCGAGTAATGAAAAACTGTTTTTT.

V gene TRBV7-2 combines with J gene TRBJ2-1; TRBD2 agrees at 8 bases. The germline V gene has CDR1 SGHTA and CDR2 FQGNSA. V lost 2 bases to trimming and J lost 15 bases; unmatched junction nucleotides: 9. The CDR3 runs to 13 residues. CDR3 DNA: TGTGCCAGCAGCTTATCAGAGCGGGGGTTTCGGTTCTTC. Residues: CASSLSERGFRFF.

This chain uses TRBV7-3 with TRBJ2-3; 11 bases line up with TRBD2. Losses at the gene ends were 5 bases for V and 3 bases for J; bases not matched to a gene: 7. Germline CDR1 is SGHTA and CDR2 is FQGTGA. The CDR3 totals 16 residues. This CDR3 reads CASSPLAGGPTDTQYF. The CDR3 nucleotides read TGTGCCAGCAGCCCCTTAGCGGGAGGGCCGACAGATACGCAGTATTTT.

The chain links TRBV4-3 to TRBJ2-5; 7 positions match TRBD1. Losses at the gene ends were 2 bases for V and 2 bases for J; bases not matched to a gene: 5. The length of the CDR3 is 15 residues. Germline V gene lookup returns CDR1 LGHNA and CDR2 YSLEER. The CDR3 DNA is TGCGCCAGCAGCCAAAACCTCAGGGGGCAAGAGACCCAGTACTTC. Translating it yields CASSQNLRGQETQYF.

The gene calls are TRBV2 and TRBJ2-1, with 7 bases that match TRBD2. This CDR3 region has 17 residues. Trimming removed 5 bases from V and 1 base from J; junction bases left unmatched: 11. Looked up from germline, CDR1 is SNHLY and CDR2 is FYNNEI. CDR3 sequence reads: CASSPRVGAGSYNEQFF. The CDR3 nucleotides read TGTGCCAGCAGTCCCCGAGTGGGAGCGGGGTCCTACAATGAGCAGTTCTTC.

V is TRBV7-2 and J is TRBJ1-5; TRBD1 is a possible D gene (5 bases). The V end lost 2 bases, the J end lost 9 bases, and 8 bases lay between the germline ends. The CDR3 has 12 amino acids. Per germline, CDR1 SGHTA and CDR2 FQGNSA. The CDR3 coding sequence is TGTGCCAGCAGCTTAACGCAGGGGCCCCAGCATTTT. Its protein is CASSLTQGPQHF.

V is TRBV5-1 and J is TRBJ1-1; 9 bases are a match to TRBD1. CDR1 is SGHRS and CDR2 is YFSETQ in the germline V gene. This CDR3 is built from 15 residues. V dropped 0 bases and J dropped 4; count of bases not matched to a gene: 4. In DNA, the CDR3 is TGCGCCAGCAGCTTGGCGGGGACAGGGATCACTGAAGCTTTCTTT. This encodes CASSLAGTGITEAFF.

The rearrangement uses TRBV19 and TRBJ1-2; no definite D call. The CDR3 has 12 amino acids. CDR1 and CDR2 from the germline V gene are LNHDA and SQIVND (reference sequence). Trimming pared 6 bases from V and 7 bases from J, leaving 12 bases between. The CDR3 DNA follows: TGTGCCAGTAGACACGACCGTCCTGGCTACACCTTC. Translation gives CASRHDRPGYTF.

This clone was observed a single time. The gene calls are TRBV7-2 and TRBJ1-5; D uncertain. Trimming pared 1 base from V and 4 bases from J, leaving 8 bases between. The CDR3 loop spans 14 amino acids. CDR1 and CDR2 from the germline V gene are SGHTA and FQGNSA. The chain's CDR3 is CASSLDSGNQPQHF. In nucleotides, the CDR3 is TGTGCCAGCAGCTTAGATAGCGGGAATCAGCCCCAGCATTTT.

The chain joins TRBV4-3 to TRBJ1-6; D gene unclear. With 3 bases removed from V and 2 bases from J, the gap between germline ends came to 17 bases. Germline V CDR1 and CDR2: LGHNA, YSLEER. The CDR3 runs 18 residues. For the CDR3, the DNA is TGCGCCAGCAGCCAGGCCGGGAGCTTAAGTACCTATAATTCACCCCTCCACTTT. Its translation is CASSQAGSLSTYNSPLHF.